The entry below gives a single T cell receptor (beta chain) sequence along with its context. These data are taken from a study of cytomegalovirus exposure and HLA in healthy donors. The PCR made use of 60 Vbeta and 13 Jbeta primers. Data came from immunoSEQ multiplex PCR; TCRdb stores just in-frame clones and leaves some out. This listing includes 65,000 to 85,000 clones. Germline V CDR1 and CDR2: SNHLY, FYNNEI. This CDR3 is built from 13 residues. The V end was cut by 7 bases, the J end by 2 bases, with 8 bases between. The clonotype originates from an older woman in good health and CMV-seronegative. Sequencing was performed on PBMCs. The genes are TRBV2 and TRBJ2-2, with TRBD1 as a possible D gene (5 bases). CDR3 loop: CASKDTNTGELFF. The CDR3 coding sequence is TGTGCCAGCAAGGACACAAACACCGGGGAGCTGTTTTTT.